These 18 T cell receptor beta chains were sequenced from one sample in a study of lymphopenia after photon versus proton radiotherapy. Clones were read by immunoSEQ multiplex PCR, and TCRdb kept only the in-frame ones, dropping some. The sample lists some 44,000 clones, about 80% occurring once. Specimen: peripheral blood, collected from a patient treated with proton-based radiotherapy. These TCRs come from a woman in her seventies with pancreatic cancer.

The chain couples TRBV30 to TRBJ2-5, with a tentative D call TRBD1 (6 bases). The CDR3 runs 15 residues. The germline gives CDR1 GTSNPN, CDR2 SVGIG (reference sequence). With 1 base removed from V and 3 bases from J, the gap between germline ends came to 15 bases. The CDR3 bases are TGTGCCTGGAGTGACCTGGCAGGGGCAAAAGAGACCCAGTACTTC. This encodes CAWSDLAGAKETQYF. Looking up the rest from reference TRBV30 and TRBJ2-5 gives the full variable domain: SQTIHQWPATLVQPVGSPLSLECTVEGTSNPNLYWYRQAAGRGLQLLFYSVGIGQISSEVPQNLSASRPQDRQFILSSKKLLLSDSGFYLCAWSDLAGAKETQYFGPGTRLLVL.

This clone was counted a few times. J is TRBJ2-1 and V is TRBV4-1, with D perhaps being TRBD1 or TRBD2 (5 bases each). Germline CDR1 MGHRA, CDR2 YSYEKL. The CDR3 has 13 amino acids. V was pared by 1 base and J by 7 bases, with 8 bases between. The CDR3 bases are TGCGCCAGCAGCCAAGCATGGGGGAATGAGCAGTTCTTC. Its protein product is CASSQAWGNEQFF.

The rearrangement links TRBV11-2 to TRBJ1-5; D gene unclear. Germline V gives CDR1 SGHAT, CDR2 FQNNGV. V lost 0 bases, J lost 6 bases, and 6 bases lay in between. This CDR3 has 13 amino acids. CDR3 DNA sequence: TGTGCCAGCAGCTTAGATCCCGCTCAGCCCCAGCATTTT. Protein: CASSLDPAQPQHF.

This clone came up once. V gene TRBV7-9 combines with J gene TRBJ1-1; D remains ambiguous. Germline V gene sequence: CDR1 SEHNR, CDR2 FQNEAQ (reference sequence). V gave up 0 bases and J gave up 4 bases, with 15 bases separating them. This CDR3 spans 16 amino acids. In nucleotides, the CDR3 is TGTGCCAGCAGCTTAGCGGGAAACAGCAACACCACTGAAGCTTTCTTT. The encoded protein is CASSLAGNSNTTEAFF.

The chain joins TRBV15 to TRBJ2-1; D perhaps matches TRBD2 (5 bases). The germline gives CDR1 LNHNV, CDR2 YYDKDF (reference sequence). There are 13 residues in the CDR3. The CDR3 nucleotides read TGTGGGATTGCGGGTATAGACTACAATGAGCAGTTCTTC. Its translation: CGIAGIDYNEQFF.

V and J are TRBV30 and TRBJ2-3; the match to TRBD1 covers 9 bases. Per germline, CDR1 GTSNPN and CDR2 SVGIG (reference sequence). This CDR3 has 16 residues. V shed 3 bases and J 1 base; nucleotides not matched to a gene: 8. The CDR3, as DNA: TGTGCCTGGAGGCCCACAGGGGGCAGGGGCACAGATACGCAGTATTTT. Encoded protein: CAWRPTGGRGTDTQYF. The full variable domain, with the rest looked up from reference TRBV30 and TRBJ2-3, is SQTIHQWPATLVQPVGSPLSLECTVEGTSNPNLYWYRQAAGRGLQLLFYSVGIGQISSEVPQNLSASRPQDRQFILSSKKLLLSDSGFYLCAWRPTGGRGTDTQYFGPGTRLTVL.

J is TRBJ1-1 and V is TRBV2, with no clear D. The CDR3 extends over 14 amino acids. Germline CDR1 and CDR2: SNHLY and FYNNEI. Between the trimmed V and J ends, which lost 7 bases and 6 bases, there was a span of 18 bases. The CDR3 nucleotides are TGTGCCAGCACCGCCACCCGGGCACCGGCTGAAGCTTTCTTT. Its protein is CASTATRAPAEAFF.

The V and J genes are TRBV28 and TRBJ1-3, with 7 bases matching TRBD1. V lost 2 bases, J lost 4 bases, and 5 bases stayed unmatched. CDR1 and CDR2 from the germline V gene are MDHEN and SYDVKM. The CDR3 is 15 residues long. Here the CDR3 reads CASSLPRGFGNTIYF. The CDR3 DNA sequence: TGTGCCAGCAGTTTACCCAGGGGGTTCGGAAACACCATATATTTT.

The V call is TRBV7-9, the J call TRBJ2-3, with D hard to call. The CDR3 loop spans 14 amino acids. Trimming pared 5 bases from V and 1 base from J, leaving 10 bases between. Per the germline V gene, CDR1 is SEHNR and CDR2 is FQNEAQ (reference sequence). The CDR3 is CASSPPKGTDTQYF. CDR3 DNA: TGTGCCAGCAGCCCCCCCAAGGGCACAGATACGCAGTATTTT.

This chain uses TRBV25-1 with TRBJ2-7; D not resolved. The CDR3 contains 11 residues. The V and J ends lost 3 bases and 3 bases respectively, with 3 bases between them. Germline assignment: CDR1 MGHDK and CDR2 SYGVNS. The CDR3 bases are TGTGCCAGCAGTGAGAACTACGAGCAGTACTTC. Amino acids: CASSENYEQYF.

The genes are TRBV30 and TRBJ2-7; 8 nucleotides agree with TRBD1. CDR1 and CDR2 (germline): GTSNPN, SVGIG (reference sequence). This CDR3 contains 14 residues. Germline trimming cut 5 bases from V and 5 bases from J; bases unmatched to any gene: 11. For the CDR3, the DNA is TGTGCCTGGGACCCGGGACAGGACATCCACGAGCAGTACTTC. This encodes CAWDPGQDIHEQYF.

V and J are TRBV6-1 and TRBJ2-4; TRBD2 might be the D (6 bases). The V end lost 10 bases, the J end lost 6 bases, and 16 bases lay between the germline ends. Germline V CDR1 and CDR2: MNHNS, SASEGT. The CDR3 contains 13 residues. Written as DNA, the CDR3 is TGTGCCACCATCGGAGGAGCGGGAAACATTCAGTACTTC. It codes for CATIGGAGNIQYF.

This clone was seen a single time. The CDR3 bases are TGTGCCAGCAGTTTAGATGGAGCGGGAGGGCCGGGTGAGCAGTTCTTC. Translated, it gives CASSLDGAGGPGEQFF. The chain recombines TRBV6-5 with TRBJ2-1, with 10 bases that match TRBD2. Germline V gene lookup returns CDR1 MNHEY and CDR2 SVGAGI. CDR3 length: 16 residues. V shed 4 bases and J 9 bases; nucleotides not matched to a gene: 12.

The chain couples TRBV25-1 to TRBJ2-1; 9 positions match TRBD2. CDR3 length equals 14 residues. Per germline, CDR1 MGHDK and CDR2 SYGVNS. Unmatched junction bases numbered 9, after V lost 8 bases and J lost 7 bases. Written as DNA, the CDR3 is TGTGCCAGCGACCCCGGGACTAGCAGTAATGAGCAGTTCTTC. Its protein is CASDPGTSSNEQFF. The entire variable domain, with the rest obtained from reference TRBV25-1 and TRBJ2-1, is as follows: EADIYQTPRYLVIGTGKKITLECSQTMGHDKMYWYQQDPGMELHLIHYSYGVNSTEKGDLSSESTVSRIRTEHFPLTLESARPSHTSQYLCASDPGTSSNEQFFGPGTRLTVL.

The chain uses TRBV4-3 and TRBJ1-5; D call uncertain. The CDR3 has 16 residues. The germline CDR1 and CDR2 sequences are LGHNA and YSLEER. V was shortened by 0 bases and J by 0 bases, with 9 bases between the two germline ends. CDR3 protein: CASSQDRGYSNQPQHF. CDR3 sequence (DNA): TGCGCCAGCAGCCAAGATAGAGGCTATAGCAATCAGCCCCAGCATTTT.

The chain has TRBV14 and TRBJ2-7; 11 nucleotides match TRBD2. CDR1 is SGHDN, CDR2 FVKESK, per germline. The V gene end was trimmed by 4 bases and the J gene end by 0 bases; junction bases not matched to a gene: 11. This CDR3 region has 18 residues. In DNA form, the CDR3 reads TGTGCCAGCAGCCCGGACGCAGGACTAGCGGGTGTCTCCTACGAGCAGTACTTC. Its translation is CASSPDAGLAGVSYEQYF.

The chain employs TRBV4-2 and TRBJ2-7, with TRBD2 identical over 12 bases. Germline CDR1 and CDR2: LGHNA and YNFKEQ. The trim removed 0 bases at V and 3 bases at J, leaving 9 bases unmatched. CDR3 length equals 18 residues. As DNA, the CDR3 is TGTGCCAGCAGCCAAGATGTGACTAGCGGGAGCTCGGGCTACGAGCAGTACTTC. The encoded protein is CASSQDVTSGSSGYEQYF.

The gene calls are TRBV6-6 and TRBJ2-4; the match to TRBD1 covers 7 bases. The CDR3 extends over 12 amino acids. Germline assignment: CDR1 MNHNY and CDR2 SVGAGI (reference sequence). The ends lost 2 bases at V and 15 bases at J; junction bases unmatched: 7. CDR3 in amino acids: CASSYGTDNPYF. In DNA form, the CDR3 reads TGTGCCAGCAGTTACGGGACAGACAATCCGTACTTC.